This TCR beta chain was sequenced during a study of blood T cell repertoires in COVID-19. Trimming cost V 2 bases and J 6 bases; bases outside gene matches: 5. The CDR3 length is 15 residues. Germline CDR1 and CDR2: MNHNY and SVGAGI (reference sequence). TCRdb's copy holds only in-frame clones and misses some; the assay was immunoSEQ multiplex PCR. The sample shows 90,000 to 110,000 clones, roughly four fifths of them seen only once. V usage is TRBV6-6 and J usage is TRBJ2-2; 8 bases fit TRBD2. This sequence originates from a woman of 80 years or more with acute or convalescent COVID-19. Source material: peripheral blood. The CDR3 reads CASSYDGGRSGELFF. CDR3 nucleotide sequence: TGTGCCAGCAGTTACGATGGCGGGAGGTCCGGGGAGCTGTTTTTT.